The present T cell receptor beta chain was sequenced within a study of OX40 agonist ivuxolimab in advanced cancers. Describing the broader study: The costimulatory receptor OX40 (CD134) was targeted by ivuxolimab, a fully human IgG2 agonistic monoclonal antibody. Partial responses occurred in three dose-escalation patients, of whom one had hepatocellular carcinoma and two had cutaneous melanoma. Patients were allowed to have had prior anti-PD-1, anti-PD-L1 or anti-CTLA-4 therapy, and 40% to 45% of the dose-escalation patients had been treated with checkpoint inhibitors. Intravenous ivuxolimab was administered to patients every 2 weeks at six dose levels: 0.01, 0.1, 0.3, 1.5, 3 and 10 mg/kg. The point of sequencing TCRbeta in the periphery was to test whether ivuxolimab changed TCR sequence diversity and drove clonal T-cell expansion. Of the roughly 52 dose-escalation patients, hepatocellular carcinoma was present in approximately 20, melanoma in some 15, renal cell carcinoma in 9 and head and neck cancer in 9. In the dose-escalation cohort, roughly four fifths of patients were male, and the mean age was around 60 years, with a range of 23 to 79. The paper describes the monotherapy dose-escalation part (N of about 55 patients) of the phase I trial of ivuxolimab.

The full study reports these points: At doses from 0.1 to 3.0 mg/kg, clonal expansion was seen in both CD4+ and CD8+ blood T cells between baseline and week 6. Antigen specificity was not determined for the clonally expanded peripheral T cells. In the 0.1-3.0 mg/kg groups, partial responders had among the lowest normalized peripheral clonal expansion, particularly in CD8+ T cells. After ivuxolimab, expanded clones were on average more numerous among CD8+ T cells than among CD4+ T cells. Low levels of normalized T-cell clonal expansion were also shown by some nonresponding patients.

For sequencing of the TCRbeta CDR3 region, genomic DNA was extracted from the sorted cells. The immunoSEQ Assay was used to sequence the TCRbeta CDR3 regions. The clones in this table, taken by TCRdb from immuneACCESS, are in-frame only. Not every clone is retained; where verified, under half of the shortfall comes from an unresolved V gene, and the cause of the rest is unknown. The sample table lists tens of thousands of clones, around 83% of them with a count of one. Of the sample, roughly 2.2% is held by the ten largest clones. The trial excluded patients who had a history of autoimmune disease or who were on systemic immunosuppression. Peripheral blood for TCR sequencing was drawn from every dose cohort at baseline, at cycle 4 day 1 and at cycle 7 day 1. Samples were obtained from an open-label, multicenter, first-in-human phase I dose-escalation trial of ivuxolimab. The trial enrolled adults with locally advanced or metastatic head and neck squamous cell, hepatocellular, melanoma or renal cell carcinoma. CD4+ and CD8+ T cells were sorted separately from peripheral blood before TCR sequencing.

This clone came up a few times. The antigen it recognizes is unknown. Nothing much larger sits one base from this clone, and base qualities are not available. The input for sequencing was CD4+ or CD8+ T cells sorted from blood, taken in a trial of the OX40 agonist ivuxolimab. The TCR comes from an adult with an advanced solid tumor such as melanoma, head and neck, liver or kidney cancer.

The CDR3 protein: CASSVEGLNSPLHF. The sequenced DNA is TGTGCCAGCAGCGTAGAGGGACTCAATTCACCCCTCCACTTT. The sequence is built from TRBV9 and TRBJ1-6; perhaps TRBD1 is the D gene, with 5 bases matching. Measured from the cysteine to the phenylalanine, the CDR3 is 14 residues long. Only the CDR3 region is kept as DNA, spanning 42 bases read in frame from base 1. V is cut by 0 bases and J by 7 bases, and the space between the germline ends is 8 bases. The germline V gene specifies SGDLS as CDR1 and YYNGEE as CDR2.